Following are 2 T cell receptor beta chains from one sample sequenced in a study of molecular identifiers for immune sequencing clone quantification. MiXCR, applied by TCRdb to the PCR reads, yields one record per CDR3 protein. Of approximately 97,000 distinct CDR3 sequences in the sample, 20% to 25% were seen once. The sequenced sample consisted of naive CD8+ T cells from blood, with Jurkat cell RNA spiked in. Specified subset: FACS-sorted CD8+CD4-CCR7+CD45RA+ naive T cells. The receptors originated from a human donor in good health. Some libraries in this study had Jurkat cell RNA spiked in.

Ten or more counts support this clonotype. The chain uses TRBV5-4 and TRBJ2-7; the match to TRBD2 covers 8 bases. Trimming cost V 2 bases and J 2 bases; bases outside gene matches: 6. The CDR3 sequence is 15 residues long. Germline V gene lookup returns CDR1 SGHNT and CDR2 YYREEE (reference sequence). CDR3 nucleotide sequence: TGTGCCAGCAGCTTAGGACTAGCCTACGCCTACGAGCAGTACTTC. This encodes CASSLGLAYAYEQYF.

This clonotype has more than one count but fewer than ten. CDR3 region: CSARLQGYEQYF. CDR3 DNA sequence: TGCAGTGCTAGACTACAGGGCTACGAGCAGTACTTC. V is TRBV20-1 and J is TRBJ2-7, with D perhaps matching TRBD1 (6 bases). V was clipped by 2 bases and J by 3 bases, with 8 bases between them. The CDR3 totals 12 residues. Per the germline V gene, CDR1 is DFQATT and CDR2 is SNEGSKA (reference sequence).